This TCR beta chain was captured in a study of blood T cell repertoires in COVID-19. In the source study's methods: Nucleated cell counts were estimated from reference gene primer amplification. Sequenced by immunoSEQ multiplex PCR; TCRdb stores in-frame clones only, minus some. The V and J calls and clone size were taken over from that table, and D and trimming were inferred from the DNA. The repertoire includes some 200,000 clones, 83% of them detected once, and about 4.8% sits in the top ten. Membership in each cohort depended on participant-reported clinical history. A case of COVID-19 had been met by exposed participants within 2 weeks before study entry. Trimming shortened V by 0 bases and J by 2 bases, and 14 bases separated the two germline ends. The CDR3 has 16 residues. The germline CDR1 and CDR2 sequences are ENHRY and SYGVKD.

This clonotype was sampled from a woman aged 45-60 years who had been exposed to COVID-19. The V gene is TRBV10-3, the J gene TRBJ2-7, with a weak D call TRBD2 (6 bases). The sample was PBMCs or T cells enriched from blood (not recorded which). CDR3 residues: CAISESGGSPPYEQYF. The CDR3 nucleotides read TGTGCCATCAGTGAGTCTGGGGGGTCCCCCCCCTACGAGCAGTACTTC.